This T cell receptor beta chain was obtained from a study of T cell repertoires in cytomegalovirus infection. The wider study: Recently described HLA-C-restricted plus well-studied HLA-B-restricted CMV epitopes were used. It was the public TCR beta signatures that indicated both CMV infection and matching HLA type.

Study outcomes and limitations: People with CMV and the relevant HLA were identified by cumulative public TCR beta family frequency.

In the case of this clonotype: Its target is not known.

TCRdb recomputed calls from the reads with MiXCR, one row per CDR3 protein. This repertoire shows 550,000 to 700,000 distinct CDR3 sequences, over 35% found once; its top ten account for 40% to 60%. The ends lost 1 base at V and 0 bases at J; junction bases unmatched: 3. The CDR3 is made up of 16 amino acids. Germline assignment: CDR1 SGHVS and CDR2 FNYEAQ. The sequence was obtained from a human donor in good health (CMV status not recorded). Some clones in this sample may be carry-over from other donors' samples. Sequencing used cultured PBMCs, obtained from culture after CMV antigen stimulation. V usage is TRBV7-6 and J usage is TRBJ2-1, with TRBD2 matching over 7 bases. This chain's CDR3 is CASSLERGFSYNEQFF. CDR3 DNA: TGTGCCAGCAGCTTAGAGCGGGGATTCTCCTACAATGAGCAGTTCTTC.